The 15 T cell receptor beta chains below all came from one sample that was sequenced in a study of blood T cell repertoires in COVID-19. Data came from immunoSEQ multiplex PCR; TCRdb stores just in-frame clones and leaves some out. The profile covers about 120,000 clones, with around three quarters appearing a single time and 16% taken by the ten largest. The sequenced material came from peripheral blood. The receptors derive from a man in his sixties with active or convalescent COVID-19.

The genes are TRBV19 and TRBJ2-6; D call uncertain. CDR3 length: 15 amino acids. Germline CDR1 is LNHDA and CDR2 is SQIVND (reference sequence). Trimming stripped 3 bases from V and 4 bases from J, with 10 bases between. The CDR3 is CASSIGRGGANVLTF. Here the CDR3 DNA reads TGTGCCAGTAGTATTGGCCGAGGCGGGGCCAACGTCCTGACTTTC. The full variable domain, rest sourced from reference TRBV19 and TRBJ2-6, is DGGITQSPKYLFRKEGQNVTLSCEQNLNHDAMYWYRQDPGQGLRLIYYSQIVNDFQKGDIAEGYSVSREKKESFPLTVTSAQKNPTAFYLCASSIGRGGANVLTFGAGSRLTVL.

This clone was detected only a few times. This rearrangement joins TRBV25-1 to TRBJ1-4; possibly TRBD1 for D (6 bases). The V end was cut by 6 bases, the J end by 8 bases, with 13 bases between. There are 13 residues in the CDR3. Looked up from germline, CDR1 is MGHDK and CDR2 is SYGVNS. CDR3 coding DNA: TGTGCCAGCAGCGACAGGCTAGGAGAAAAACTGTTTTTT. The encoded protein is CASSDRLGEKLFF.

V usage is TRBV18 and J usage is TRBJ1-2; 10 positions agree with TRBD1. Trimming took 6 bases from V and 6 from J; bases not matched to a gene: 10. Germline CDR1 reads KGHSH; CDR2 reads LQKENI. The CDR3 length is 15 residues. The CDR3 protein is CASSLTTGTGDGYTF. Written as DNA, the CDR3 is TGTGCCAGCTCTCTTACTACCGGGACAGGGGATGGCTACACCTTC.

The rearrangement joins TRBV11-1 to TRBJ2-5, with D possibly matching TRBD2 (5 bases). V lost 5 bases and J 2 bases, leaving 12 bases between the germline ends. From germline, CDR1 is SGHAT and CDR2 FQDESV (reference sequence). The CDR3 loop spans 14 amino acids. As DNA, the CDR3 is TGTGCCAGCAGCCGGGATAACGGACAAGAGACCCAGTACTTC. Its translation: CASSRDNGQETQYF.

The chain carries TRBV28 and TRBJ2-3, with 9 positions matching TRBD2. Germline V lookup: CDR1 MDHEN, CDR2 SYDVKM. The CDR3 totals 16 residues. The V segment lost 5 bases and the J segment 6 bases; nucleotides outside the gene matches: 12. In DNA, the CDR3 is TGTGCCAGCAGTGCGTTGGCTAGCGGGAAGCGGGATACGCAGTATTTT. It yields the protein CASSALASGKRDTQYF.

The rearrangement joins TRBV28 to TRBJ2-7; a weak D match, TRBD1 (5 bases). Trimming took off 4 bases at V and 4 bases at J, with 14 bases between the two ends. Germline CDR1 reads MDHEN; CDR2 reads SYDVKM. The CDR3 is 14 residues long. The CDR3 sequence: CASSSYGAAYEQYF. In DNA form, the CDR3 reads TGTGCCAGCAGTTCATATGGGGCGGCATACGAGCAGTACTTC.

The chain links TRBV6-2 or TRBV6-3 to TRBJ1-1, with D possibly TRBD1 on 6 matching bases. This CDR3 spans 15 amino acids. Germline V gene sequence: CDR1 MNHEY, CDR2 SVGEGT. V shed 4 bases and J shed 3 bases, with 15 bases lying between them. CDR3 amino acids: CASSSTDRIDTEAFF. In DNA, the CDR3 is TGTGCCAGCAGTTCCACCGACAGGATTGACACTGAAGCTTTCTTT.

This chain's CDR3 is CASSVDRGRVADTQYF. Written as DNA, the CDR3 is TGTGCCAGCAGCGTAGATCGCGGGAGGGTGGCAGATACGCAGTATTTT. The rearrangement joins TRBV9 to TRBJ2-3, with 9 nucleotides matching TRBD2. J gave up 4 bases and V 0 bases, and 6 bases lay outside the gene matches. Germline V gives CDR1 SGDLS, CDR2 YYNGEE. The CDR3 consists of 16 residues.

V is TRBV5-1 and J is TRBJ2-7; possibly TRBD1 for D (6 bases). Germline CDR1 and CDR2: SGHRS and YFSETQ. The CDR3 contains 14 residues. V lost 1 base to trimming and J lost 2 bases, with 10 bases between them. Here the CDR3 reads CASSLLQGPYEQYF. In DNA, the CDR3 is TGCGCCAGCAGCTTGTTACAGGGCCCCTACGAGCAGTACTTC.

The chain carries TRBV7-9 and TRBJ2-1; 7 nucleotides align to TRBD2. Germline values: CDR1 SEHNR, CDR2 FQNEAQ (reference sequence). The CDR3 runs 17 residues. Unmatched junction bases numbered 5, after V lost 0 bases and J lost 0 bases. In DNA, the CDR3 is TGTGCCAGCAGCTTAGCTAGCGGGTTTTCCTCCTACAATGAGCAGTTCTTC. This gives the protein CASSLASGFSSYNEQFF. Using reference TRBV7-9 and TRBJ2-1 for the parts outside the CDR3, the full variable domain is DTGVSQNPRHKITKRGQNVTFRCDPISEHNRLYWYRQTLGQGPEFLTYFQNEAQLEKSRLLSDRFSAERPKGSFSTLEIQRTEQGDSAMYLCASSLASGFSSYNEQFFGPGTRLTVL.

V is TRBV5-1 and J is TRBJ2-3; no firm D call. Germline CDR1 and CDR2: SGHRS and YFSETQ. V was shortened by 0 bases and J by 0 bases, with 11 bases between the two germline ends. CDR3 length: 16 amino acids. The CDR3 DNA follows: TGCGCCAGCAGCTTGGGGCCAAACCCTAGCACAGATACGCAGTATTTT. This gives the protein CASSLGPNPSTDTQYF. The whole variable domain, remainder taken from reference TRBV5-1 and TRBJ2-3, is KAGVTQTPRYLIKTRGQQVTLSCSPISGHRSVSWYQQTPGQGLQFLFEYFSETQRNKGNFPGRFSGRQFSNSRSEMNVSTLELGDSALYLCASSLGPNPSTDTQYFGPGTRLTVL.

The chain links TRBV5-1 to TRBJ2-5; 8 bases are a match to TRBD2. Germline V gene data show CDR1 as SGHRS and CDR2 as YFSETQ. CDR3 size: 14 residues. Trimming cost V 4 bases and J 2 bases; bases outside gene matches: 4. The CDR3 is CASSPASGQETQYF. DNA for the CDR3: TGCGCCAGCAGCCCGGCTAGCGGGCAAGAGACCCAGTACTTC.

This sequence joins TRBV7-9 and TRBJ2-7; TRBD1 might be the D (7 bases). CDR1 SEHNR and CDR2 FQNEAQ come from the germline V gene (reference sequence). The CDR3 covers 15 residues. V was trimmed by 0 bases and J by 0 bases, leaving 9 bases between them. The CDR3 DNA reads TGTGCCAGCAGCTTAGCTCAGGGGGGCTCCTACGAGCAGTACTTC. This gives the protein CASSLAQGGSYEQYF.

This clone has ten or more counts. CDR3 DNA: TGTGCCAGCAGCTTCGGGGATGGAAACACCATATATTTT. Translated, it gives CASSFGDGNTIYF. V and J are TRBV5-4 and TRBJ1-3; no firm D call. This CDR3 has 13 residues. The germline V gene has CDR1 SGHNT and CDR2 YYREEE (reference sequence). The ends were cut back, 2 bases at V and 3 bases at J, with 6 bases in the middle.

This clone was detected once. The CDR3 DNA follows: TGTGCCAGCTCACCGACGACAGGTGCGGACGAGCAGTACTTC. Its translation: CASSPTTGADEQYF. The chain recombines TRBV18 with TRBJ2-7; a weak D match, TRBD1 (6 bases). This CDR3 has 14 residues. Germline assignment: CDR1 KGHSH and CDR2 LQKENI. V gave up 3 bases and J gave up 5 bases, with 14 bases separating them.